Reported below is one T cell receptor (beta chain). Germline V gene lookup returns CDR1 SEHNR and CDR2 FQNEAQ (reference sequence). The CDR3 totals 14 residues. V was pared by 2 bases and J by 1 base, with 8 bases between. Both 60 Vbeta primers and 13 Jbeta primers went into the PCR. Using immunoSEQ multiplex PCR, the repertoire was profiled, and TCRdb retains in-frame clones only, with some absent. The sample consists of about 93,000 clones, about 78% of them appearing once. This entry is derived from a study of cytomegalovirus exposure and HLA in healthy donors. Source material: PBMCs. The chain joins TRBV7-9 to TRBJ2-5; no reliable D call. The clonotype comes from a woman aged 40 to 50 in good health and CMV-seronegative. CDR3 amino acids: CASSLFSSQETQYF. As DNA, the CDR3 is TGTGCCAGCAGCTTATTTAGCTCCCAAGAGACCCAGTACTTC.